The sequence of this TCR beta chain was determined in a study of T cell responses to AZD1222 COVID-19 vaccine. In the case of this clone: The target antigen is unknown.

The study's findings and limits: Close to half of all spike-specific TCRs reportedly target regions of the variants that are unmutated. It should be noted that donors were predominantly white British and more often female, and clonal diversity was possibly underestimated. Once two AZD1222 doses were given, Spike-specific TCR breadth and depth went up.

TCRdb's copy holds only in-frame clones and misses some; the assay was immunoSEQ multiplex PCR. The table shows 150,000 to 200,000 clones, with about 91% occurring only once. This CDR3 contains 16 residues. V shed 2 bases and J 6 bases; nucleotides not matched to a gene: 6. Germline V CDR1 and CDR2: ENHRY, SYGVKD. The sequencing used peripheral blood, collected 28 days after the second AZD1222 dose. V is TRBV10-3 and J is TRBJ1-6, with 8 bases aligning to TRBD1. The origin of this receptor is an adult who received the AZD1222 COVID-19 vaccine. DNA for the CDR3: TGTGCCATCAGTGAGCGGACAGGGAGGGCTAATTCACCCCTCCACTTT. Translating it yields CAISERTGRANSPLHF.